The T cell receptor (beta chain) under discussion was sequenced for a study of blood T cell repertoires in COVID-19. Study at large: The United States, Italy and Spain provided the acute and convalescent COVID-19 samples.

Germline V CDR1 and CDR2: SGDLS, YYNGEE. The CDR3 length is 15 residues. Trimming removed 0 bases from V and 7 bases from J; junction bases left unmatched: 4. Only in-frame clones appear in the TCRdb table, and some are missing; sequencing was by immunoSEQ multiplex PCR. The profile covers 170,000 or so clones, with around 89% appearing a single time and about 2.1% taken by the ten largest. V gene TRBV9 combines with J gene TRBJ1-6; 7 bases line up with TRBD1. Sequenced: peripheral blood. The TCR was taken from a man younger than 35 who had recovered from COVID-19. CDR3 sequence reads: CASSVGETGNSPLHF. CDR3 in DNA: TGTGCCAGCAGCGTAGGCGAGACAGGGAATTCACCCCTCCACTTT.